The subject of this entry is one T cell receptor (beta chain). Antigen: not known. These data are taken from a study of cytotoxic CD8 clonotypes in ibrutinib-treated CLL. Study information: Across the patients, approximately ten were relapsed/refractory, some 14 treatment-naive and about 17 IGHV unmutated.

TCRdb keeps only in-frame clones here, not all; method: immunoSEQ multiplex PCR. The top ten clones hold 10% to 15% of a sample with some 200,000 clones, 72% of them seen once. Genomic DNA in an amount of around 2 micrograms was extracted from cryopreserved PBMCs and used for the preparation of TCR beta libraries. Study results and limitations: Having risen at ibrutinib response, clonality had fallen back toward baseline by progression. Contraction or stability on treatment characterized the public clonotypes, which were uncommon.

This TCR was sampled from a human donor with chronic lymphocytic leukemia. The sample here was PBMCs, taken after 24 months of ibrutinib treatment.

Here the CDR3 DNA reads TGCGCCAGCAGCTTGGAGGTGGTACCTTCGTACAATGAGCAGTTCTTC. It specifies CASSLEVVPSYNEQFF. The rearrangement links TRBV5-1 to TRBJ2-1; D not resolved. Trimming took 0 bases from V and 4 from J, leaving 14 bases between them. The CDR3 has 16 residues. From germline, CDR1 is SGHRS and CDR2 YFSETQ. Full variable domain (rest looked up from reference TRBV5-1 and TRBJ2-1): KAGVTQTPRYLIKTRGQQVTLSCSPISGHRSVSWYQQTPGQGLQFLFEYFSETQRNKGNFPGRFSGRQFSNSRSEMNVSTLELGDSALYLCASSLEVVPSYNEQFFGPGTRLTVL.